The 8 T cell receptor beta chains below come from one sample, sequenced in a study of chemoradiotherapy in HPV16-positive cancers. Using immunoSEQ multiplex PCR, the repertoire was profiled, and TCRdb retains in-frame clones only, with some absent. Of around 15,000 clones listed, over 70% were seen once; the top ten hold roughly a tenth. Sampling was conducted from a patient who underwent chemoradiotherapy. The receptor source for this set is a human donor with HPV-associated anogenital cancer.

This clone was recorded a few times. The chain employs TRBV4-3 and TRBJ2-1; D is unclear. The V gene's germline CDR1 is LGHNA and CDR2 YSLEER. The CDR3 extends over 13 amino acids. The V and J ends lost 3 bases and 7 bases respectively, with 10 bases between them. The CDR3 is CASSHLDRNEQFF. CDR3 nucleotide sequence: TGCGCCAGCAGCCATTTAGACCGAAATGAGCAGTTCTTC.

This clone was detected once. The chain employs TRBV10-3 and TRBJ2-7; TRBD2 matches at 8 bases. The CDR3 is made up of 13 amino acids. Germline loops: CDR1 ENHRY, CDR2 SYGVKD. V gave up 10 bases and J gave up 1 base; unmatched junction bases: 6. CDR3 loop: CASTSGPSYEQYF. For the CDR3, the DNA is TGTGCCAGCACTAGCGGACCTTCCTACGAGCAGTACTTC.

The rearrangement links TRBV5-3 to TRBJ1-5; TRBD1 agrees at 8 bases. TRBV5-3 is reported as an ORF; its role is uncertain. J gave up 4 bases and V 4 bases, and 19 bases lay outside the gene matches. This CDR3 region has 19 residues. The chain's CDR3 is CARSPTPGQVGIGNQPQHF. The DNA for the CDR3 is TGTGCCAGAAGCCCCACCCCGGGACAGGTGGGGATTGGGAATCAGCCCCAGCATTTT.

This sequence joins TRBV28 and TRBJ1-2; a weak D match, TRBD1 (6 bases). V was cut by 5 bases and J by 6 bases, with 13 bases left in between. Germline values: CDR1 MDHEN, CDR2 SYDVKM. This CDR3 comprises 13 residues. CDR3 loop: CASSNRVRDGYTF. In DNA, the CDR3 is TGTGCCAGCAGTAACAGGGTTAGGGATGGCTACACCTTC.

This chain links TRBV7-8 with TRBJ1-1; D unresolved. The CDR3 length is 15 residues. V gave up 1 base and J gave up 4 bases, with 13 bases separating them. Looked up from germline, CDR1 is SGHVS and CDR2 is FQNEAQ. The CDR3 loop reads CASSLVGLPSTEAFF. The CDR3 nucleotides are TGTGCCAGCAGCTTAGTTGGACTACCTAGCACTGAAGCTTTCTTT.

The J gene is TRBJ1-1, the V gene TRBV4-1; TRBD1 is a possible D gene (5 bases). Per germline, CDR1 MGHRA and CDR2 YSYEKL. The CDR3 loop spans 13 amino acids. Trimming stripped 3 bases from V and 7 bases from J, with 12 bases between. In DNA, the CDR3 is TGCGCCAGCAGCCAGGAACGACAGCTTGAAGCTTTCTTT. It is translated as CASSQERQLEAFF.

The genes are TRBV11-3 and TRBJ1-6, with 7 bases matching TRBD1. Losses at the gene ends were 7 bases for V and 7 bases for J; bases not matched to a gene: 4. There are 13 residues in the CDR3. The V gene's germline CDR1 is SGHNT and CDR2 YENEEA. The CDR3, as DNA: TGTGCCAGCACCTCGGGACAGAATTCACCCCTCCACTTT. It specifies CASTSGQNSPLHF.

This clone was counted between two and nine times. V is TRBV27 and J is TRBJ1-5; D perhaps matches TRBD1 (5 bases). CDR3 size: 12 residues. Germline V gene data show CDR1 as MNHEY and CDR2 as SMNVEV (reference sequence). Deletions cut 7 bases from V and 5 bases from J, with 9 bases between. This CDR3 reads CASKGRDQPQHF. The CDR3 nucleotides read TGTGCCAGCAAGGGGAGGGATCAGCCCCAGCATTTT.